Each of the 13 T cell receptor beta chains below was sequenced from the same sample in a study of cytomegalovirus exposure and HLA in healthy donors. The PCR employed 60 Vbeta primers together with 13 Jbeta primers. The protocol was immunoSEQ multiplex PCR, while the TCRdb copy is restricted to in-frame clones and leaves out a portion. The data contain 60,000 to 70,000 clones, just under 70% of them seen just once; the ten biggest clones take up 9.5% to 12%. The sequencing sample was made of PBMCs. The receptors originated from a woman aged 25-40 years in good health and CMV-seronegative.

This chain connects TRBV18 to TRBJ2-3, with a possible D match to TRBD1 (6 bases). The CDR3 has 16 amino acids. From germline, CDR1 is KGHSH and CDR2 LQKENI. Trimming took 6 bases from V and 2 from J, leaving 18 bases between them. The CDR3 bases are TGTGCCAGCTCCCGGAGCAGGGGCCGTATCACAGATACGCAGTATTTT. This sequence encodes CASSRSRGRITDTQYF.

This clone appeared a single time. The CDR3 nucleotides read TGTGCCAGCACCTCACGGGGACAGCACAACAATTCACCCCTCCACTTT. The encoded protein is CASTSRGQHNNSPLHF. The chain links TRBV5-6 to TRBJ1-6; 7 positions match TRBD1. The CDR3 is 16 residues long. Trimming removed 6 bases from V and 7 bases from J; junction bases left unmatched: 13. Germline V gives CDR1 SGHDT, CDR2 YYEEEE. The full variable domain, in which reference TRBV5-6 and TRBJ1-6 provide the parts outside the CDR3, is DAGVTQSPTHLIKTRGQQVTLRCSPKSGHDTVSWYQQALGQGPQFIFQYYEEEERQRGNFPDRFSGHQFPNYSSELNVNALLLGDSALYLCASTSRGQHNNSPLHFGNGTRLTVT.

This clone was recorded a few times. The chain has TRBV9 and TRBJ2-3; 10 bases align to TRBD2. This CDR3 region has 15 residues. Per germline, CDR1 SGDLS and CDR2 YYNGEE. The junction had 6 bases not matched to a gene; V was cut back by 4 bases and J by 4 bases. CDR3 sequence (DNA): TGTGCCAGCAGCCAGCGGGGGGGCTTGGCAGATACGCAGTATTTT. The encoded protein is CASSQRGGLADTQYF.

This chain joins TRBV9 and TRBJ1-1; unclear D gene. The CDR3 length is 16 residues. Germline V gives CDR1 SGDLS, CDR2 YYNGEE. V shed 0 bases and J shed 5 bases, with 17 bases lying between them. The CDR3 protein is CASSVATQGGPTEAFF. CDR3 bases: TGTGCCAGCAGCGTAGCTACCCAAGGAGGGCCGACTGAAGCTTTCTTT.

There are a few counts of this clone. This rearrangement joins TRBV5-1 to TRBJ2-7; 8 bases align to TRBD2. V dropped 0 bases and J dropped 2; count of bases not matched to a gene: 7. CDR3 size: 16 residues. The V gene's germline CDR1 is SGHRS and CDR2 YFSETQ. CDR3 coding DNA: TGCGCCAGCAGCTTGGAACGGGCGGGGGGTCCCTACGAGCAGTACTTC. Protein: CASSLERAGGPYEQYF.

The V call is TRBV2, the J call TRBJ1-6, with a weak D call TRBD1 (6 bases). This CDR3 is built from 14 residues. V was cut by 6 bases and J by 8 bases, with 14 bases left in between. Germline assignment: CDR1 SNHLY and CDR2 FYNNEI. The CDR3: CASRKQGIDSPLHF. CDR3 nucleotide sequence: TGTGCCAGCAGAAAACAGGGCATTGATTCACCCCTCCACTTT. The whole variable domain, filled in from reference TRBV2 and TRBJ1-6, reads EPEVTQTPSHQVTQMGQEVILRCVPISNHLYFYWYRQILGQKVEFLVSFYNNEISEKSEIFDDQFSVERPDGSNFTLKIRSTKLEDSAMYFCASRKQGIDSPLHFGNGTRLTVT.

Only a few counts were recorded for this clone. The chain employs TRBV2 and TRBJ1-1, with TRBD1 matching 10 bases. CDR3 length equals 16 residues. V dropped 6 bases and J dropped 5; count of bases not matched to a gene: 12. The germline CDR1 and CDR2 sequences are SNHLY and FYNNEI. The CDR3 DNA is TGTGCCAGCAGGGAGACAGGGGGCGTTCAGAGGACTGAAGCTTTCTTT. This sequence encodes CASRETGGVQRTEAFF.

The rearrangement links TRBV28 to TRBJ1-4; 9 nucleotides line up with TRBD1. Germline assignment: CDR1 MDHEN and CDR2 SYDVKM. J gave up 2 bases and V 6 bases, and 4 bases lay outside the gene matches. The CDR3 totals 15 residues. The CDR3 loop is CASRDRGSTNEKLFF. The CDR3 bases are TGTGCCAGCAGGGACAGGGGCAGCACTAATGAAAAACTGTTTTTT.

The CDR3 coding sequence is TGTGCCTGGAGTATCGTCCAGGGGGCGGGGGAGACCCAGTACTTC. This sequence encodes CAWSIVQGAGETQYF. The genes are TRBV30 and TRBJ2-5, with 8 bases that match TRBD1. The CDR3 length is 15 residues. The germline V gene has CDR1 GTSNPN and CDR2 SVGIG (reference sequence). V gave up 2 bases and J gave up 5 bases; unmatched junction bases: 10.

The chain combines TRBV9 with TRBJ2-7; D possibly corresponds to TRBD1 (6 bases). The CDR3 consists of 15 residues. Trimming took 1 base from V and 5 from J, leaving 16 bases between them. Germline assignment: CDR1 SGDLS and CDR2 YYNGEE. The CDR3 DNA follows: TGTGCCAGCAGCGTAAATTCAGGGGCGAGGAACGAGCAGTACTTC. This sequence encodes CASSVNSGARNEQYF. The whole variable domain, remainder taken from reference TRBV9 and TRBJ2-7, is DSGVTQTPKHLITATGQRVTLRCSPRSGDLSVYWYQQSLDQGLQFLIQYYNGEERAKGNILERFSAQQFPDLHSELNLSSLELGDSALYFCASSVNSGARNEQYFGPGTRLTVT.

This clone was seen a few times. The V and J genes are TRBV9 and TRBJ2-1; tentatively, D is TRBD2 (5 bases). V shed 0 bases and J shed 6 bases, with 10 bases lying between them. CDR3 length equals 14 residues. Germline V gene data show CDR1 as SGDLS and CDR2 as YYNGEE. CDR3 coding DNA: TGTGCCAGCAGCGTAGGAGGGCCGGGCAATGAGCAGTTCTTC. Its translation: CASSVGGPGNEQFF.

The chain has TRBV30 and TRBJ1-1, with 7 bases lining up with TRBD1. CDR3 length: 15 amino acids. V dropped 0 bases and J dropped 5; count of bases not matched to a gene: 9. Looked up from germline, CDR1 is GTSNPN and CDR2 is SVGIG (reference sequence). The DNA for the CDR3 is TGTGCCTGGAGTGTAGGCTGGGCAGGGGGTACTGAAGCTTTCTTT. The encoded protein is CAWSVGWAGGTEAFF.

This clone was picked up a small number of times. The CDR3 here is CARKTRGPRDTIYF. CDR3 bases: TGCGCCAGGAAAACCAGGGGGCCCCGGGACACCATATATTTT. The genes are TRBV10-1 and TRBJ1-3, with 8 bases identical to TRBD1. The germline V gene has CDR1 WNHNN and CDR2 SYGVQD (reference sequence). The V segment lost 9 bases and the J segment 8 bases; nucleotides outside the gene matches: 12. CDR3 length equals 14 residues.